This TCR beta chain was recovered during a study of regulatory T cells in long-lasting Graves disease. The authors built TCR beta libraries using iRepertoire HTBI primers and Arm-PCR of CDR3 regions. In TCRdb, the multiplex PCR reads were re-called with MiXCR into one record per CDR3 protein. The sample shows about 620,000 distinct CDR3 sequences, about 16% of them seen only once. Time point noted: newly diagnosed GD, antithyroid drugs for less than 3 months. The TCR library was made from RNA that had been extracted from PBMCs in TRIzol. Patients of an endocrinology department in Xi'an, China, were included. The CDR3 consists of 18 residues. V was cut by 3 bases and J by 0 bases, with 15 bases left in between. This sample also belongs to another study, concerning T cells in Graves' hyperthyroidism and ophthalmopathy. That report adds: Researchers found most expanded thyroid clonotypes above 0.001 in blood as well.

The sample consisted of peripheral blood mononuclear cells (PBMCs), taken at new diagnosis, from a patient treated with antithyroid drugs. The sequence derives from a woman in her twenties or thirties with Graves disease. This rearrangement joins TRBV12-3 or TRBV12-4 to TRBJ2-6; perhaps TRBD2 as D (6 bases). The CDR3 here is CASSFGIRGCSGANVLTF. For the CDR3, the DNA is TGTGCCAGCAGTTTTGGGATCCGGGGGTGCTCTGGGGCCAACGTCCTGACTTTC.